The 14 T cell receptor beta chains below come from one sample, sequenced in a study of T cell repertoires in cytomegalovirus infection. One entry per CDR3 protein, called by TCRdb with MiXCR from the reads. The table lists about 320,000 distinct CDR3 sequences, around 9.5% of them singletons. Material: PBMCs. The receptors were sampled from a human donor in good health (CMV status not recorded). Some clones in this sample may be carry-over from other donors' samples.

At least ten counts were recorded for this clonotype. This CDR3 reads CASSSHRDQPQHF. In nucleotides, the CDR3 is TGTGCCAGCAGCAGCCACAGGGATCAGCCCCAGCATTTT. The gene calls are TRBV7-2 and TRBJ1-5, with D possibly matching TRBD1 (6 bases). The length of the CDR3 is 13 residues. V lost 5 bases and J lost 5, with 10 bases in between. The germline V gene encodes CDR1 SGHTA and CDR2 FQGNSA.

This rearrangement joins TRBV28 to TRBJ2-1, with TRBD1 matching over 9 bases. Germline V gene lookup returns CDR1 MDHEN and CDR2 SYDVKM. The CDR3 covers 15 residues. The CDR3 sequence: CYSRAPGQGHNEQFF. The DNA of the CDR3 is TGTTACAGCAGAGCTCCGGGACAGGGTCACAATGAGCAGTTCTTC.

The chain combines TRBV3-1 with TRBJ1-5; D gene unclear. Germline CDR1 is LGHDT and CDR2 is YNNKEL (reference sequence). V lost 1 base, J lost 4 bases, and 11 bases lay in between. The CDR3 loop spans 15 amino acids. DNA of the CDR3: TGTGCCAGCAGCCAAGCCTGGAGTGCGAATCAGCCCCAGCATTTT. Translation gives CASSQAWSANQPQHF.

This clonotype was picked up many times. The CDR3 DNA reads TGTGCCAGCAGCAACCTAGGACGGCCCAATCAGCCCCAGCATTTT. This encodes CASSNLGRPNQPQHF. The chain carries TRBV7-2 and TRBJ1-5, with D unresolved. Germline CDR1 SGHTA, CDR2 FQGNSA. V lost 5 bases to trimming and J lost 3 bases, with 14 bases between them. This CDR3 spans 15 amino acids. The full variable domain, in which reference TRBV7-2 and TRBJ1-5 provide the parts outside the CDR3, is GAGVSQSPSNKVTEKGKDVELRCDPISGHTALYWYRQSLGQGLEFLIYFQGNSAPDKSGLPSDRFSAERTGGSVSTLTIQRTQQEDSAVYLCASSNLGRPNQPQHFGDGTRLSIL.

The chain combines TRBV7-3 with TRBJ2-1, with D perhaps being TRBD1 or TRBD2 (5 bases each). CDR1 is SGHTA, CDR2 FQGTGA, per germline. This CDR3 contains 16 residues. The ends were cut back, 5 bases at V and 6 bases at J, with 20 bases in the middle. The CDR3 sequence is CASSLTRDLRANEQFF. The CDR3 nucleotides read TGTGCCAGCAGCCTCACCCGGGACCTCAGGGCCAATGAGCAGTTCTTC. The whole variable domain, remainder taken from reference TRBV7-3 and TRBJ2-1, is GAGVSQTPSNKVTEKGKYVELRCDPISGHTALYWYRQSLGQGPEFLIYFQGTGAADDSGLPNDRFFAVRPEGSVSTLKIQRTERGDSAVYLCASSLTRDLRANEQFFGPGTRLTVL.

This clonotype was detected only a few times. The CDR3: CAWSNNDNYGYTF. CDR3 nucleotide sequence: TGTGCCTGGAGTAACAACGATAACTATGGCTACACCTTC. This sequence joins TRBV30 and TRBJ1-2; D uncertain. The length of the CDR3 is 13 residues. Trimming took off 2 bases at V and 1 base at J, with 8 bases between the two ends. Germline CDR1 reads GTSNPN; CDR2 reads SVGIG (reference sequence).

The sample holds a few counts of this clonotype. The chain links TRBV20-1 to TRBJ1-2; 7 positions match TRBD1. Trimming at V came to 4 bases and at J to 5 bases, leaving 4 bases not matched to a gene. The CDR3 consists of 12 residues. The germline V gene encodes CDR1 DFQATT and CDR2 SNEGSKA (reference sequence). Here the CDR3 DNA reads TGCAGTGCTACTGTGGGACAGTATGGCTACACCTTC. Translated, it gives CSATVGQYGYTF.

The gene calls are TRBV6-2 or TRBV6-3 and TRBJ2-7; 11 nucleotides line up with TRBD2. J was trimmed by 6 bases and V by 6 bases; bases with no gene match: 10. The CDR3 loop spans 15 amino acids. Germline CDR1 reads MNHEY; CDR2 reads SVGEGT. In DNA, the CDR3 is TGTGCCAGCAGCGACCGGGGTAGCGGGAGGGCCGAGCAGTACTTC. Translating gives CASSDRGSGRAEQYF.

In this sample, this clonotype turned up a few times. The chain joins TRBV7-2 to TRBJ1-1, with a tentative D call TRBD1 (5 bases). The V gene's germline CDR1 is SGHTA and CDR2 FQGNSA. The V gene lost 6 bases and the J gene lost 3 bases, with 14 bases spanning the gap. The length of the CDR3 is 14 residues. CDR3 loop: CASSSRAGDTEAFF. Here the CDR3 DNA reads TGTGCCAGCAGTTCCCGGGCGGGGGACACTGAAGCTTTCTTT. The whole variable domain, remainder taken from reference TRBV7-2 and TRBJ1-1, is GAGVSQSPSNKVTEKGKDVELRCDPISGHTALYWYRQSLGQGLEFLIYFQGNSAPDKSGLPSDRFSAERTGGSVSTLTIQRTQQEDSAVYLCASSSRAGDTEAFFGQGTRLTVV.

This clonotype was detected only a few times. The chain employs TRBV5-4 and TRBJ2-4; D not certain. Germline V CDR1 and CDR2: SGHNT, YYREEE (reference sequence). The CDR3 sequence is 15 residues long. V was pared by 2 bases and J by 0 bases, with 9 bases between. The CDR3 protein is CASSFFGLAKNIQYF. The CDR3 nucleotides read TGTGCCAGCAGCTTCTTCGGCCTAGCCAAAAACATTCAGTACTTC.

This clonotype occurred a few times. The genes are TRBV6-2 or TRBV6-3 and TRBJ2-5; 15 bases line up with TRBD2. Germline CDR1 MNHEY, CDR2 SVGEGT. V trimming: 6 bases; J trimming: 3 bases; junction bases outside the gene matches: 8. There are 17 residues in the CDR3. CDR3: CASSPGLAGGRKETQYF. The DNA of the CDR3 is TGTGCCAGCAGCCCGGGACTAGCGGGAGGCCGTAAAGAGACCCAGTACTTC.

This clonotype was observed many times. The genes are TRBV28 and TRBJ2-6; D not certain. This CDR3 is 16 amino acids long. Germline V lookup: CDR1 MDHEN, CDR2 SYDVKM. V gave up 5 bases and J gave up 5 bases, with 16 bases separating them. CDR3 loop: CASSTQDSGRANVLTF. DNA of the CDR3: TGTGCCAGCAGTACACAAGACTCCGGAAGGGCCAACGTCCTGACTTTC.

This clonotype occurred many times. The chain couples TRBV2 to TRBJ2-1; D may be TRBD1 (5 bases). Per germline, CDR1 SNHLY and CDR2 FYNNEI. The CDR3 has 15 residues. V was shortened by 7 bases and J by 4 bases, with 17 bases between the two germline ends. The DNA of the CDR3 is TGTGCCAGCAACGTCCGGGTATCAGGGTACAATGAGCAGTTCTTC. Translated, it gives CASNVRVSGYNEQFF.

The sample holds many counts of this clonotype. The chain uses TRBV4-3 and TRBJ2-2, with 14 bases identical to TRBD2. Germline V lookup: CDR1 LGHNA, CDR2 YSLEER. The trim removed 1 base at V and 4 bases at J, leaving 8 bases unmatched. The CDR3 extends over 19 amino acids. The CDR3 bases are TGCGCCAGCAGCCAAGCCCACGCCGGGACTAGCGGGAGCACCGGGGAGCTGTTTTTT. It encodes CASSQAHAGTSGSTGELFF.